These 18 T cell receptor beta chains originate from one sample sequenced in a study of cytomegalovirus exposure and HLA in healthy donors. It was with 60 Vbeta and 13 Jbeta primers that the PCR ran. Produced via immunoSEQ multiplex PCR; TCRdb's table is partial and in-frame only. The data hold more than 80,000 clones, with around 74% observed a single time. Sample: PBMCs. Receptor source: a woman aged 70 to 79 in good health and CMV-seropositive.

This chain uses TRBV27 with TRBJ2-5; D not resolved. The germline CDR1 and CDR2 sequences are MNHEY and SMNVEV (reference sequence). The V end lost 7 bases, the J end lost 5 bases, and 14 bases lay between the germline ends. The CDR3 is 13 amino acids. CDR3 amino acids: CASKKRERETQYF. CDR3 bases: TGTGCCAGCAAGAAACGCGAGAGGGAGACCCAGTACTTC.

The rearrangement links TRBV5-5 to TRBJ2-7; the match to TRBD2 covers 7 bases. There are 16 residues in the CDR3. V shed 3 bases, J shed 5 bases, and the junction held 14 bases outside the gene matches. CDR1 is SGHKS, CDR2 YYEKEE, per germline (reference sequence). The CDR3: CASSSIPGAGENEQYF. The CDR3 bases are TGTGCCAGCAGCTCGATCCCCGGGGCGGGAGAAAACGAGCAGTACTTC.

This clone showed up just a few times. The chain recombines TRBV19 with TRBJ1-4, with D hard to call. This CDR3 has 12 residues. CDR1 and CDR2 from the germline V gene are LNHDA and SQIVND (reference sequence). Trimming shortened V by 7 bases and J by 8 bases, and 11 bases separated the two germline ends. The CDR3 sequence: CASKSGREKLFF. The CDR3 coding sequence is TGTGCCAGTAAGTCTGGGCGCGAAAAACTGTTTTTT.

This sequence joins TRBV5-1 and TRBJ2-5, with 7 bases that match TRBD2. Losses at the gene ends were 0 bases for V and 5 bases for J; bases not matched to a gene: 10. The CDR3 runs 16 residues. Germline CDR1 is SGHRS and CDR2 is YFSETQ. CDR3 region: CASSLATTSSGETQYF. In nucleotides, the CDR3 is TGCGCCAGCAGCTTGGCCACGACTAGCTCTGGGGAGACCCAGTACTTC. Based on the CDR3 plus reference TRBV5-1 and TRBJ2-5, the full variable domain is KAGVTQTPRYLIKTRGQQVTLSCSPISGHRSVSWYQQTPGQGLQFLFEYFSETQRNKGNFPGRFSGRQFSNSRSEMNVSTLELGDSALYLCASSLATTSSGETQYFGPGTRLLVL.

This clone was counted between two and nine times. The V call is TRBV6-4, the J call TRBJ2-1; TRBD2 matches 10 bases. CDR1 and CDR2 from the germline V gene are MRHNA and SNTAGT. CDR3 length equals 14 residues. The V and J ends lost 2 bases and 7 bases, in that order; junction bases with no gene match: 2. The CDR3 nucleotides read TGTGCCAGCAGTGACCGAGCGGGAGGGAATGAGCAGTTCTTC. Translating it yields CASSDRAGGNEQFF.

The V call is TRBV7-3, the J call TRBJ2-7; 10 nucleotides match TRBD2. CDR1 is SGHTA, CDR2 FQGTGA, per germline. Trimming removed 5 bases from V and 7 bases from J; junction bases left unmatched: 5. This CDR3 region has 13 residues. The DNA for the CDR3 is TGTGCCAGCAGCCTTAGCGGGGGGAGAGAGCAGTACTTC. The encoded protein is CASSLSGGREQYF.

This clone was detected only a few times. The chain is built from TRBV10-2 and TRBJ2-1; 12 nucleotides align to TRBD2. Unmatched junction bases numbered 5, after V lost 6 bases and J lost 8 bases. Germline CDR1 and CDR2: WSHSY and SAAADI. The CDR3 runs to 14 residues. The CDR3 here is CASRPSGGAHEQFF. The DNA of the CDR3 is TGCGCCAGCAGGCCTAGCGGGGGGGCCCATGAGCAGTTCTTC.

This clone was seen a single time. The chain uses TRBV28 and TRBJ1-2, with D unresolved. This CDR3 spans 13 amino acids. V gave up 3 bases and J gave up 0 bases, with 5 bases separating them. Germline values: CDR1 MDHEN, CDR2 SYDVKM. CDR3 coding DNA: TGTGCCAGCAGTTTGGCCACTAACTATGGCTACACCTTC. Its translation: CASSLATNYGYTF.

V usage is TRBV5-1 and J usage is TRBJ2-5; 10 bases map to TRBD1. The J call is uncertain, as TRBJ2-7 better fits the DNA end. Germline V gene lookup returns CDR1 SGHRS and CDR2 YFSETQ. The CDR3 has 15 residues. Here the CDR3 DNA reads TGCGCCAGCAGCTGGACAGGGGGAACCGTATACGAGCAGTACTTC. Protein sequence: CASSWTGGTVYEQYF.

This chain uses TRBV29-1 with TRBJ2-7; D possibly corresponds to TRBD2 (6 bases). Deletions cut 5 bases from V and 4 bases from J, with 18 bases between. CDR1 is SQVTM, CDR2 ANQGSEA, per germline. The CDR3 contains 14 residues. Written as DNA, the CDR3 is TGCAGCGTTTTGACCGGGACTCTAAATTACGAGCAGTACTTC. Its protein is CSVLTGTLNYEQYF.

The chain has TRBV30 and TRBJ2-3, with 9 bases lining up with TRBD2. Germline CDR1 is GTSNPN and CDR2 is SVGIG (reference sequence). J lost 1 base, V lost 0 bases, and 5 bases had no gene match. CDR3 length: 16 amino acids. The CDR3 bases are TGTGCCTGGAGTGTAGAAAGGACTAGCGGCACAGATACGCAGTATTTT. Translated: CAWSVERTSGTDTQYF.

There are a few counts of this clone. The CDR3 region is CASSGQATEAFF. DNA of the CDR3: TGTGCCAGCAGCGGACAGGCCACTGAAGCTTTCTTT. The chain uses TRBV6-5 and TRBJ1-1, with 7 bases lining up with TRBD1. Germline V CDR1 and CDR2: MNHEY, SVGAGI. The CDR3 consists of 12 residues. J gave up 4 bases and V 6 bases, and 2 bases lay outside the gene matches.

This chain's CDR3 is CASSLGVDTYNEQFF. The CDR3 coding sequence is TGCGCCAGCAGCTTGGGGGTTGACACCTACAATGAGCAGTTCTTC. V and J are TRBV5-1 and TRBJ2-1; D remains unclear. Germline V gene sequence: CDR1 SGHRS, CDR2 YFSETQ. V was clipped by 0 bases and J by 2 bases, with 9 bases between them. The CDR3 covers 15 residues.

The CDR3 DNA reads TGTGCCACCAGCACTAGCGGGAAACCCTACGAGCAGTACTTC. Protein: CATSTSGKPYEQYF. V and J are TRBV15 and TRBJ2-7; 9 bases are shared with TRBD2. In germline, CDR1 is LNHNV, CDR2 YYDKDF (reference sequence). The ends lost 4 bases at V and 2 bases at J; junction bases unmatched: 3. The CDR3 length is 14 residues.

The rearrangement uses TRBV27 and TRBJ2-7, with a possible D match to TRBD1 (6 bases). The CDR3 contains 14 residues. Trimming left V 5 bases short and J 0 bases short, with 11 bases between. Germline CDR1 MNHEY, CDR2 SMNVEV (reference sequence). In nucleotides, the CDR3 is TGTGCCAGCAGTACAGGGCCTATCTCCTACGAGCAGTACTTC. The encoded protein is CASSTGPISYEQYF.

This chain uses TRBV11-2 with TRBJ2-1; the match to TRBD2 covers 9 bases. The CDR3 is 14 residues long. In germline, CDR1 is SGHAT, CDR2 FQNNGV. The junction had 3 bases not matched to a gene; V was cut back by 1 base and J by 8 bases. CDR3 in DNA: TGTGCCAGCAGCTTAGTAGCGGGAGCCTATGAGCAGTTCTTC. Translated: CASSLVAGAYEQFF.

V usage is TRBV6-1 and J usage is TRBJ1-1; D remains unclear. Trimming took 7 bases from V and 3 from J, leaving 12 bases between them. CDR1 and CDR2 from the germline V gene are MNHNS and SASEGT. CDR3 length: 13 residues. The chain's CDR3 is CASTDGRHTEAFF. For the CDR3, the DNA is TGTGCCAGCACGGACGGGAGGCACACTGAAGCTTTCTTT.

The rearrangement links TRBV5-1 to TRBJ1-1; D might be TRBD1 (5 bases). CDR1 SGHRS and CDR2 YFSETQ come from the germline V gene. Trimming removed 0 bases from V and 7 bases from J, with 16 bases in between. The CDR3 totals 15 residues. CDR3 in amino acids: CASSLGGVTVLEAFF. The CDR3 DNA sequence: TGCGCCAGCAGCTTGGGGGGGGTCACGGTCCTTGAAGCTTTCTTT.